What follows are 22 T cell receptor beta chains derived from one specimen sequenced in a study of blood T cells in healthy people across ages (dated by TCRdb to 2013 to 2016). Library preparation used 5' RACE. Sequencing used an Illumina HiSeq 2500. A second roughly 6 to 12 cycle PCR used a sample-barcoded 5' primer and a J-beta primer mix. Clones were called with MiXCR by TCRdb after fastp trimmed the public reads at Q25, and only in-frame beta chains were retained. Entries are consolidated by CDR3 protein sequence, retaining the most common genes and DNA. Across this sample there are over 700,000 distinct CDR3 sequences, with around 25% seen only once. Of the sample, more than 8% falls within the top ten clones. A further study also used this sample, focusing on T cells of mothers and their children.

Sequenced: blood. Receptors were obtained from a boy between 10 and 17 years old in good health.

The V gene is TRBV12-3 or TRBV12-4, the J gene TRBJ2-3; no firm D call. The V and J ends lost 6 bases and 6 bases respectively, with 10 bases between them. The CDR3 is 12 residues long. The CDR3 protein is CASRVTSDTQYF. The CDR3 nucleotides are TGTGCCAGCAGAGTGACATCGGATACGCAGTATTTT.

This clonotype was recorded a few times. This chain connects TRBV24-1 to TRBJ2-2; the match to TRBD1 covers 9 bases. V shed 4 bases, J shed 2 bases, and the junction held 4 bases outside the gene matches. Looked up from germline, CDR1 is KGHDR and CDR2 is SFDVKD. This CDR3 spans 16 amino acids. The CDR3 nucleotides read TGTGCCACCAGTGAGCCGGGACAGGGCAACACCGGGGAGCTGTTTTTT. This gives the protein CATSEPGQGNTGELFF.

This clonotype was seen a handful of times. The V call is TRBV29-1, the J call TRBJ2-1; D might be TRBD2 (5 bases). Deletions cut 7 bases from V and 7 bases from J, with 8 bases between. This CDR3 has 10 residues. Per germline, CDR1 SQVTM and CDR2 ANQGSEA. CDR3: CSAGVNEQFF. DNA of the CDR3: TGCAGCGCCGGGGTAAATGAGCAGTTCTTC.

The chain couples TRBV20-1 to TRBJ2-5; 7 bases line up with TRBD2. V shed 3 bases and J 2 bases; nucleotides not matched to a gene: 6. Germline values: CDR1 DFQATT, CDR2 SNEGSKA (reference sequence). The CDR3 length is 14 residues. CDR3 nucleotide sequence: TGCAGTGCTAGTATGGGCGGGAGACAAGAGACCCAGTACTTC. This sequence encodes CSASMGGRQETQYF.

The V and J genes are TRBV12-3 or TRBV12-4 and TRBJ2-7; TRBD2 might be the D (6 bases). V lost 6 bases and J 7 bases, leaving 16 bases between the germline ends. CDR3 size: 13 residues. CDR3 DNA: TGTGCCAGCAGAGGGGCGGGACTGGGAGAGCAGTACTTC. Translated: CASRGAGLGEQYF.

V is TRBV12-5 and J is TRBJ1-1; D is undetermined. Germline V gene lookup returns CDR1 LGHNT and CDR2 FRNRAP. There are 13 residues in the CDR3. V lost 5 bases, J lost 4 bases, and 11 bases lay in between. In DNA form, the CDR3 reads TGTGCTAGTGGTGTGGCGATGAGCACTGAAGCTTTCTTT. It translates to CASGVAMSTEAFF.

A word on this clonotype: This may stem from a read error, because a much larger clone lies one nucleotide away. The chain uses TRBV3-1 and TRBJ2-5; 10 nucleotides agree with TRBD2. The V gene's germline CDR1 is LGHDT and CDR2 YNNKEL (reference sequence). The CDR3 loop spans 17 amino acids. The CDR3 DNA reads TGTGCCAGCAGCCAAGATGTCCTAGCGGGGGTCCTCAAGACCCATTACTTC. It yields the protein CASSQDVLAGVLKTHYF.

This clonotype has a handful of counts. The V call is TRBV20-1, the J call TRBJ1-2; the D is unclear. Trimming removed 2 bases from V and 4 bases from J, with 17 bases in between. Germline V gene data show CDR1 as DFQATT and CDR2 as SNEGSKA (reference sequence). The CDR3 extends over 15 amino acids. The CDR3 coding sequence is TGCAGTGCTAGAAGGTTAAGCGGAGGCAGCTATGGCTACACCTTC. This translates into CSARRLSGGSYGYTF.

The rearrangement uses TRBV4-2 and TRBJ2-5; TRBD1 matches 7 bases. CDR3 length equals 14 residues. Germline lookup yields CDR1 LGHNA and CDR2 YNFKEQ. The V and J ends lost 4 bases and 2 bases, in that order; junction bases with no gene match: 4. The CDR3 is CASSRPGQQETQYF. CDR3 bases: TGTGCCAGCAGCCGTCCGGGACAGCAAGAGACCCAGTACTTC.

The chain couples TRBV4-3 to TRBJ2-5; TRBD1 aligns across 9 bases. Germline V gene data show CDR1 as LGHNA and CDR2 as YSLEER. The CDR3 covers 15 residues. With 4 bases clipped from V and 5 bases from J, the junction kept 8 bases outside the gene matches. CDR3 in DNA: TGCGCCAGCAGCCGTGACAGGGGGGGCCTGGAGACCCAGTACTTC. It specifies CASSRDRGGLETQYF.

This clonotype was seen more than once but under ten times. This CDR3 is CASGGGPYTDTQYF. CDR3 nucleotide sequence: TGTGCCAGTGGGGGGGGCCCTTACACAGATACGCAGTATTTT. The chain links TRBV25-1 to TRBJ2-3, with a weak D call TRBD2 (7 bases). The CDR3 has 14 amino acids. Germline CDR1 is MGHDK and CDR2 is SYGVNS. With 9 bases removed from V and 2 bases from J, the gap between germline ends came to 15 bases.

This clonotype has just a few counts. This chain connects TRBV11-1 to TRBJ1-5; D is undetermined. This CDR3 spans 13 amino acids. Trimming took 5 bases from V and 7 from J, leaving 12 bases between them. The germline gives CDR1 SGHAT, CDR2 FQDESV (reference sequence). CDR3 bases: TGTGCCAGCAGCCAGACGTCGGAGCAGCCCCAGCATTTT. Encoded protein: CASSQTSEQPQHF.

The rearrangement links TRBV14 to TRBJ2-7; D is possibly TRBD1 (5 bases). Looked up from germline, CDR1 is SGHDN and CDR2 is FVKESK. V was shortened by 0 bases and J by 5 bases, with 11 bases between the two germline ends. The CDR3 runs 14 residues. CDR3 nucleotides: TGTGCCAGCAGCCAAGATAGTCAGGGCAACGAGCAGTACTTC. Its protein is CASSQDSQGNEQYF.

CDR3 in DNA: TGTGCCAGCAGTGAAGCCGACACCGGGGAGCTGTTTTTT. It codes for CASSEADTGELFF. J is TRBJ2-2 and V is TRBV6-1; D gene unclear. Germline V CDR1 and CDR2: MNHNS, SASEGT. The CDR3 covers 13 residues. Trimming removed 0 bases at V and 3 bases at J, with 2 bases between.

This chain links TRBV28 with TRBJ2-5; D is perhaps TRBD2 (6 bases). Near its end, the DNA agrees better with TRBJ2-7, so the J call may be wrong. The CDR3 consists of 16 residues. Germline V CDR1 and CDR2: MDHEN, SYDVKM. CDR3 sequence: CASSSGSGGNLYEQYF. CDR3 nucleotide sequence: TGTGCCAGCAGTTCCGGGTCGGGCGGGAATCTCTACGAGCAGTACTTC.

This chain connects TRBV12-3 or TRBV12-4 to TRBJ2-7, with TRBD2 identical over 12 bases. Unmatched junction bases numbered 7, after V lost 4 bases and J lost 6 bases. This CDR3 spans 15 amino acids. In DNA form, the CDR3 reads TGTGCCAGCAGTTCTAGCGGGGGGGCCTCCCTCGAGCAGTACTTC. The encoded protein is CASSSSGGASLEQYF.

The chain couples TRBV4-3 to TRBJ2-6, with D unclear. Trimming pared 2 bases from V and 0 bases from J, leaving 8 bases between. The germline CDR1 and CDR2 sequences are LGHNA and YSLEER. The CDR3 is 16 residues long. DNA of the CDR3: TGCGCCAGCAGCCAACTAGTTCCCTCTGGGGCCAACGTCCTGACTTTC. As protein: CASSQLVPSGANVLTF.

Worth noting for this clonotype: At one end, the junction sequence differs from germline, possibly due to a read error. The rearrangement uses TRBV6-2 or TRBV6-3 and TRBJ2-7, with D possibly called TRBD1 or TRBD2 (5 bases each). This CDR3 comprises 11 residues. The germline V gene encodes CDR1 MNHEY and CDR2 SVGEGT. This CDR3 is CASSTGTGTHF. The CDR3 nucleotides are TGTGCCAGCAGTACCGGGACCGGTACCCACTTC.

The chain recombines TRBV7-3 with TRBJ2-5; D is unresolved. The DNA end is more similar to TRBJ2-1, so the J call may be wrong. The germline V gene encodes CDR1 SGHTA and CDR2 FQGTGA. This CDR3 has 13 residues. CDR3 region: CASSLVLFGEQFF. CDR3 sequence (DNA): TGTGCCAGCAGCTTAGTTCTTTTCGGAGAGCAGTTCTTC.

The genes are TRBV12-3 or TRBV12-4 and TRBJ2-5, with D tentatively TRBD1 (6 bases). Trimming pared 5 bases from V and 7 bases from J, leaving 23 bases between. The CDR3 length is 16 residues. The CDR3 sequence: CASSRGTPASKTTQYF. Here the CDR3 DNA reads TGTGCCAGCAGTAGGGGGACCCCAGCGAGCAAGACGACCCAGTACTTC.

A few counts support this clonotype. The rearrangement uses TRBV12-3 or TRBV12-4 and TRBJ2-4; 9 nucleotides agree with TRBD1. The V and J ends lost 5 bases and 0 bases, in that order; junction bases with no gene match: 5. CDR3 length: 16 amino acids. CDR3 DNA: TGTGCCAGCAGTCCCGGGACAGGGCAAGCCAAAAACATTCAGTACTTC. As protein: CASSPGTGQAKNIQYF.

The chain employs TRBV28 and TRBJ1-1; 8 bases are a match to TRBD1. The CDR3 contains 15 residues. The ends lost 2 bases at V and 2 bases at J; junction bases unmatched: 4. In germline, CDR1 is MDHEN, CDR2 SYDVKM. The CDR3 nucleotides are TGTGCCAGCAGTTTAAGTTCAGGGGGCAACACTGAAGCTTTCTTT. Protein: CASSLSSGGNTEAFF.